Listed below are T cell receptor beta chains from one sample, sequenced in a study of CD4 T cell repertoires in COVID-19. Data came from immunoSEQ multiplex PCR; TCRdb stores just in-frame clones and leaves some out. The sample has approximately 79,000 clones, around four fifths seen once. The material was CD4+ T cells from peripheral blood, obtained after recovery from COVID-19. These receptors were collected from a human donor who had COVID-19. The CDR3 runs from the conserved cysteine through the conserved F or W. D genes are given only for firm matches. The listing skips clone size in some rows; elsewhere it reads once, few, many or a size class.

TRBV19	.	TRBJ2-4	.	TGTGCCAGTTCGGACCATCGCGGCACCGAGAACATTCAGTACTTC	CASSDHRGTENIQYF
TRBV3-1/TRBV3-2	.	TRBJ1-1	once	TGTGCCAGCAGCCCTCGACCGAACACTGAAGCTTTCTTT	CASSPRPNTEAFF
TRBV20-1	.	TRBJ1-1	.	TGCAGTGCTAGAGAGGGGGATAGAGCTTTCTTT	CSAREGDRAFF
TRBV3-1/TRBV3-2	.	TRBJ1-6	.	TGTGCCAGCAGCCAAGGGACCACCCCCCTCCACTTT	CASSQGTTPLHF
TRBV5-1	.	TRBJ2-1	.	TGCGCCAGCAGCTTGCCCAGCTACCCCGACAATGAGCAGTTCTTC	CASSLPSYPDNEQFF
TRBV7-2	TRBD1	TRBJ1-2	.	TGTGCCAGCAGCTTAGCGGGACAGGCTTATGGCTACACCTTC	CASSLAGQAYGYTF
TRBV5-1	TRBD2	TRBJ2-2	.	TGCGCCAGCAGCGGATATAGCGGGGGGAACACCGGGGAGCTGTTTTTT	CASSGYSGGNTGELFF
TRBV15	TRBD1	TRBJ2-5	.	TGTGCCACCAGCAGAGACAGGGGGCGGCAAGAGACCCAGTACTTC	CATSRDRGRQETQYF
TRBV14	.	TRBJ1-2	once	TGTGCCAGCAGCCGGGGGAACGGTCTTGGCTACACCTTC	CASSRGNGLGYTF
TRBV18	TRBD1	TRBJ2-2	.	TGTGCCAGCTCCCTCAGACAGGGGGCCGGGGAGCTGTTTTTT	CASSLRQGAGELFF
TRBV12-3/TRBV12-4	.	TRBJ1-1	once	TGTGCCAGCAGTACCTTCCAGGGCACTGAAGCTTTCTTT	CASSTFQGTEAFF